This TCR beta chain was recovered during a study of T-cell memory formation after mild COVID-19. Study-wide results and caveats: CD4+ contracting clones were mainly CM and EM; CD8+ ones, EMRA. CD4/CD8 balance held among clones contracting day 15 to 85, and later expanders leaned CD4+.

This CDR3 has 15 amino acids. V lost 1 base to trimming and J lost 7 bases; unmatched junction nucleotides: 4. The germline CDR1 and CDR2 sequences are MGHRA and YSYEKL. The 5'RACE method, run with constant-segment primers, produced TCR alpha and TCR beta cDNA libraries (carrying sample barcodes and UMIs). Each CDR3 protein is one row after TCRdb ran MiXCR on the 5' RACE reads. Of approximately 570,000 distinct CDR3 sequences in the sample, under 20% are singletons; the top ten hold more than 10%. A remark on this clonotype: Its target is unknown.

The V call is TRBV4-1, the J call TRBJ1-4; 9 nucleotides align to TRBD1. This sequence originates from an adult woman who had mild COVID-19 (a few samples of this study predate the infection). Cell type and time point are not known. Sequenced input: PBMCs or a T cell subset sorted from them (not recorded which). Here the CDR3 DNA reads TGCGCCAGCAGCCAAGCCGGGACAGGGACTGAAAAACTGTTTTTT. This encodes CASSQAGTGTEKLFF.